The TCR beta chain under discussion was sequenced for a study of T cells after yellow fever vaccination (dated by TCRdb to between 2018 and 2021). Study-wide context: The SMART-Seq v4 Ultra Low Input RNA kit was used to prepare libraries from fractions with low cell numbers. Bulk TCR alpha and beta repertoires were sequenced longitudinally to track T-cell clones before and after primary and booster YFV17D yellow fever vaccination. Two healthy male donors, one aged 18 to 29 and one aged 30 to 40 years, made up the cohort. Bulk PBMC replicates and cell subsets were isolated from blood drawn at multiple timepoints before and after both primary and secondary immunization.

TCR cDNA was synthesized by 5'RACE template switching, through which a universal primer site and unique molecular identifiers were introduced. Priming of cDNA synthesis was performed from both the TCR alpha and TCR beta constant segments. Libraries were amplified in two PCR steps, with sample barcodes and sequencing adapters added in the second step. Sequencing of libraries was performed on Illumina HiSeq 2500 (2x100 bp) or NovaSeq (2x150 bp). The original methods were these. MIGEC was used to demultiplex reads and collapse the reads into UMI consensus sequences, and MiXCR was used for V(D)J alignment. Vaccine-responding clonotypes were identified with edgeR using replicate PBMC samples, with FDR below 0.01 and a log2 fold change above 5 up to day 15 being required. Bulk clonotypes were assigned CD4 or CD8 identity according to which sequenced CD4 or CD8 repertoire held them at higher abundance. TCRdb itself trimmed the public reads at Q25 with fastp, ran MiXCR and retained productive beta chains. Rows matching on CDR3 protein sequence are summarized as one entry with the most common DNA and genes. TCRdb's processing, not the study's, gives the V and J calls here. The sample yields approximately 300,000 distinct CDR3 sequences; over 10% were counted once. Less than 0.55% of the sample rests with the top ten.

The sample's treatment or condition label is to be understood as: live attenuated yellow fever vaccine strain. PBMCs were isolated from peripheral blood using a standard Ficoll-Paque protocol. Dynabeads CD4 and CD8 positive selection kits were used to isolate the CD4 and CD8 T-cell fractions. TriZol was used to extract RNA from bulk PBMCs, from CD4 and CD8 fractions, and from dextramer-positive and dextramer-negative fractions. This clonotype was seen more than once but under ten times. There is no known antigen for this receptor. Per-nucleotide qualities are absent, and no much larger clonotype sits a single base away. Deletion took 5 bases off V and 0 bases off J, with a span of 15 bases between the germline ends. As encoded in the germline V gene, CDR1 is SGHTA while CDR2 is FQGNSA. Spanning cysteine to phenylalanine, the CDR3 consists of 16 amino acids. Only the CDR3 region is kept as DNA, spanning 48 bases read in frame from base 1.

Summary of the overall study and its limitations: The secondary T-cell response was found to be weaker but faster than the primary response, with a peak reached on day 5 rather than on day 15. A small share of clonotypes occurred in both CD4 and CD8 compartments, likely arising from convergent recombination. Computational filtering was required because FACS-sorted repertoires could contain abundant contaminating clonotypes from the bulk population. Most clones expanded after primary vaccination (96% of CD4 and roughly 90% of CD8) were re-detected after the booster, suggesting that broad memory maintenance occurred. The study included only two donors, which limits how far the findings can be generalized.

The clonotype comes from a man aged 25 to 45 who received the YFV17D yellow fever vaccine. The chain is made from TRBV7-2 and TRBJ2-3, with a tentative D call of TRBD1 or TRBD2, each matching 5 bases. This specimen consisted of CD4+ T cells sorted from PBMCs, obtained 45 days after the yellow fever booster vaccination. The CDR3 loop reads CASSRDAAPSTDTQYF. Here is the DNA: TGTGCCAGCAGCAGGGACGCGGCTCCTAGCACAGATACGCAGTATTTT.